The present TCR beta chain was sequenced within a study of cytomegalovirus exposure and HLA in healthy donors. Across the study: An early release of data contained approximately 80 million unique TCRs, which came from HLA-typed donors. There were 300 to 400 genotyped donors. Of these, 81% fell in the genetic ancestry cluster associated with self-reported Caucasian donors. Study-wide results and caveats: The study had only CMV serostatus as immune exposure information. Being productive about 90% or about 30% of the time was typical of most TCR beta V segments in an earlier analysis.

CDR1 SGDLS and CDR2 YYNGEE come from the germline V gene. The CDR3 has 16 amino acids. The junction had 6 bases not matched to a gene; V was cut back by 2 bases and J by 4 bases. The PCR used 60 Vbeta and 13 Jbeta primers. Profiling relied on immunoSEQ multiplex PCR, and the TCRdb table lists in-frame clones only, not all of them. Seen here are about 140,000 clones, roughly three quarters observed once, and the top ten hold 3.9%. As for this clone: Its antigen is not identified.

The chain employs TRBV9 and TRBJ1-3; 10 bases fit TRBD1. Sequencing input: PBMCs. The sequence was obtained from a man between 18 and 35 years old in good health and CMV-seronegative. CDR3 coding DNA: TGTGCCAGCAGCGTGACAGGGGGCCTAGAAGGAAACACCATATATTTT. Protein product: CASSVTGGLEGNTIYF.